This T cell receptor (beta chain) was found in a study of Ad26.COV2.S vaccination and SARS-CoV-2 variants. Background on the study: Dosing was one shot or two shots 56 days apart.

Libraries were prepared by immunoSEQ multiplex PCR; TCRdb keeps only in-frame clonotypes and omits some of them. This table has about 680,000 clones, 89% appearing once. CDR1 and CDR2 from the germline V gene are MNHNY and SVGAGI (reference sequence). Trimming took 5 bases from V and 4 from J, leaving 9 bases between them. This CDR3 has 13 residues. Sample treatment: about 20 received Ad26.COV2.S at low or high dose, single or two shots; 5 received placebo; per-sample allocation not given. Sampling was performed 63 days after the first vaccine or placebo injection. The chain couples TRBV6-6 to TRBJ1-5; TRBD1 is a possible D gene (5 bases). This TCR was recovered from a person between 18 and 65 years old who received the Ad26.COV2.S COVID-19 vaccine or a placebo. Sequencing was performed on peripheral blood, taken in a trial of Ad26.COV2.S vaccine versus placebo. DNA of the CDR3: TGTGCCAGCAGTAACCACAGGAATCAGCCCCAGCATTTT. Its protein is CASSNHRNQPQHF.